This T cell receptor beta chain was profiled in a study of blood T cell repertoires in COVID-19 (dated by TCRdb to 2020 to 2022). Background on the whole study: The collaborator samples originated in the United States, Italy and Spain and spanned the acute and convalescent phases of COVID-19. The material from the prospective study consisted of cDNA or gDNA derived from T cells, B-cell-depleted T cells, or PBMCs. Subjects who had been exposed to COVID-19, were actively infected with it, or had recovered from it provided the deeply sampled blood TCRbeta repertoires that made up the dataset. The repertoires were made available in a free public database intended to serve as a resource for research on the immune response to SARS-CoV-2. Samples were obtained from the ongoing ImmuneRACE study (first 160 participants) and from about 1,300 subjects provided by 6 global collaborators. Nearly every sample came with metadata listing a de-identified subject ID, COVID-19 status, age in years and sex. Where available, HLA class I and class II types were obtained from metadata supplied by the sample provider rather than from assay-based typing.

TCRbeta CDR3 regions were amplified from genomic DNA using the immunoSEQ Assay, a bias-controlled multiplex PCR. The study's processing was this. The number of nucleated cells in each sample was estimated from the amplification of reference gene primers within the assay. Sequence reads were collapsed and filtered to measure the absolute abundance of every unique TCRbeta CDR3 rearrangement. For each sample, productive Simpson clonality was calculated by taking the square root of Simpson's diversity index across productive rearrangements. Imported from immuneACCESS, the table was reduced by TCRdb to in-frame sequences with V and J called. These copies leave out some clones; in studies compared against another copy, an unresolved V gene accounts for under half, and the cause of the remainder is not known. V, J and clone size were drawn from that table, and D and trimming were deduced from the DNA. The sample table contains 200,000 or so clones; only one count was recorded for about 90% of them. 0.82% of the sample rests with the top ten.

Broad study findings and their caveats: The quantity of clinical and demographic metadata differed by source and by participant and was supplied without curation.

A note on this clone: Which antigen it targets is not known. Base qualities are missing; no much larger clone stands one base away.

V has 4 bases trimmed and J has 6 bases trimmed; junction bases matching no gene number 12. In the germline V gene, CDR1 corresponds to SGHRS and CDR2 to YFSETQ. The CDR3 spans 16 residues, from the cysteine through the phenylalanine. Solely the CDR3 DNA is kept, with 48 bases framed from the first base. One collaborating source in Seattle enrolled patients while the patients were actively infected and followed the patients over time throughout the course of disease. Whole blood was collected in K2EDTA tubes by collaborating institutions according to the institutions' own protocols. For TCRbeta analysis, collaborators shipped samples in one of three forms: frozen whole blood, isolated PBMCs, or DNA extracted from either of those sample types.

This chain is built from TRBV5-1 and TRBJ2-3, and TRBD1 matches 9 of the central bases. The source material was peripheral blood. The origin of this receptor is a man aged 55 to 70 with COVID-19, enrolled during active disease. The CDR3 protein: CASSGAGGTGTDTQYF. The DNA sequence is given as TGCGCCAGCAGCGGAGCCGGCGGGACAGGGACGGATACGCAGTATTTT.